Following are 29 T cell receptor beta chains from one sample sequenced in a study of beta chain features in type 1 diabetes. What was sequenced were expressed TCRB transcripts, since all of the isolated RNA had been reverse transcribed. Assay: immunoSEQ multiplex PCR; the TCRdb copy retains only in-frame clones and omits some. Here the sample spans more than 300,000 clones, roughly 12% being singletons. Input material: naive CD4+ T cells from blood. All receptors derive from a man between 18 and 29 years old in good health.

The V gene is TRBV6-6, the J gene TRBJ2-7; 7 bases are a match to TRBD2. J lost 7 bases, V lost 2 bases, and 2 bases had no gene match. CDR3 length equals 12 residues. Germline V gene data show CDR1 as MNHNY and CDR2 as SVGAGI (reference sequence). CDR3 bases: TGTGCCAGCAGTTACGTGGGAGGGGAGCAGTACTTC. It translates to CASSYVGGEQYF.

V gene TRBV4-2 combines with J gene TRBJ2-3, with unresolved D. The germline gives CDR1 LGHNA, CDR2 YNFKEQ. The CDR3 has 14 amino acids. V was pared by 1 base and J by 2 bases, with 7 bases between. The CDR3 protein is CASSQGRNTDTQYF. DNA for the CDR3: TGTGCCAGCAGCCAAGGCAGAAACACAGATACGCAGTATTTT.

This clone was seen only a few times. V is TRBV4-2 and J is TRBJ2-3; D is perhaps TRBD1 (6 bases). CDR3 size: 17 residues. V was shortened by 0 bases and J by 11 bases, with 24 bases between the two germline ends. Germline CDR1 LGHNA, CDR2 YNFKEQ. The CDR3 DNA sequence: TGTGCCAGCAGCCAAGATCTAGGAGAGAGACTCAGGGGCGGGCAGTATTTT. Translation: CASSQDLGERLRGGQYF.

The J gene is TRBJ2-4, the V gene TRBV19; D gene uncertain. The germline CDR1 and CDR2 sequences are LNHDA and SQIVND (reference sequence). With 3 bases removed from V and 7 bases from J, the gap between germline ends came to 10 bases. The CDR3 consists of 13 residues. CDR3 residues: CASSIRLSNIQYF. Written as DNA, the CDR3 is TGTGCCAGTAGTATCCGACTTAGTAACATTCAGTACTTC.

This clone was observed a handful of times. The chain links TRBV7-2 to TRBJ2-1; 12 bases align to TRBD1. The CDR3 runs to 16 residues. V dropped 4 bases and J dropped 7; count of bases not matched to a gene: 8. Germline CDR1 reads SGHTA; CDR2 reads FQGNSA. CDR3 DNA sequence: TGTGCCAGCAGCTCGAGGGACAGGGGGCCGAGGAATGAGCAGTTCTTC. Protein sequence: CASSSRDRGPRNEQFF.

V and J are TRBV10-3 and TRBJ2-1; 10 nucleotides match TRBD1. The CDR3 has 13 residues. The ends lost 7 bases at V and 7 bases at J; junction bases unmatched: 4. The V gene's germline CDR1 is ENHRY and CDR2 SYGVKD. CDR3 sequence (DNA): TGTGCCATCACGGGACAGGGGTGGAATGAGCAGTTCTTC. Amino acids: CAITGQGWNEQFF.

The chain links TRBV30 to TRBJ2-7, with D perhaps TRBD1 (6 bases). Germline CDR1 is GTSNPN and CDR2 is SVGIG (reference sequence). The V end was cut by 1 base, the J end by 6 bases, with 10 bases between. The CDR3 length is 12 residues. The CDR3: CAWSATGIEQYF. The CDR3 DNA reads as TGTGCCTGGAGTGCAACAGGGATCGAGCAGTACTTC.

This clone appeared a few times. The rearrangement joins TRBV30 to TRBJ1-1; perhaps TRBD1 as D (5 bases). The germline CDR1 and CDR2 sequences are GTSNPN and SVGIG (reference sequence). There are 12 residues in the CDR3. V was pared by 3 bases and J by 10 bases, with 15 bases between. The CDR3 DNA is TGTGCCTGGAGCGGGGGGGGGAGACTAGCTTTCTTT. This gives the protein CAWSGGGRLAFF.

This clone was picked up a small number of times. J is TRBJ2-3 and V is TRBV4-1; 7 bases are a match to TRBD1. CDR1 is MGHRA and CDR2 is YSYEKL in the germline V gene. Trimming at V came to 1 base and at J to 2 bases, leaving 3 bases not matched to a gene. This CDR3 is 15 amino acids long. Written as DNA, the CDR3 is TGCGCCAGCAGCCAAGGGGACAGACCCACAGATACGCAGTATTTT. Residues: CASSQGDRPTDTQYF.

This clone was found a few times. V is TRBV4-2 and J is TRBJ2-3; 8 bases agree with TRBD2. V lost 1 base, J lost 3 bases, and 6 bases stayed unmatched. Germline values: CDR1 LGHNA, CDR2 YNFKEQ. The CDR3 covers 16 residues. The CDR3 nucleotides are TGTGCCAGCAGCCAAGCAACCCGGGGGGGGACAGATACGCAGTATTTT. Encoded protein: CASSQATRGGTDTQYF.

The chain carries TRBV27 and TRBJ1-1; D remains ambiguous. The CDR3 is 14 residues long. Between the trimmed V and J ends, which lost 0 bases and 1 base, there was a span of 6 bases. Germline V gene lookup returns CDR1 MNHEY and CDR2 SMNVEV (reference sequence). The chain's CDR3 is CASSLSGENTEAFF. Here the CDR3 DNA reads TGTGCCAGCAGTTTATCGGGAGAGAACACTGAAGCTTTCTTT.

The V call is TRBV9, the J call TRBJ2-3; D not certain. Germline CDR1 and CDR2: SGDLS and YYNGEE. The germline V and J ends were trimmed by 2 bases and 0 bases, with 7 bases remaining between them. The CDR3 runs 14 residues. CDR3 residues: CASSVVISTDTQYF. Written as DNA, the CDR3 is TGTGCCAGCAGCGTCGTTATCAGCACAGATACGCAGTATTTT.

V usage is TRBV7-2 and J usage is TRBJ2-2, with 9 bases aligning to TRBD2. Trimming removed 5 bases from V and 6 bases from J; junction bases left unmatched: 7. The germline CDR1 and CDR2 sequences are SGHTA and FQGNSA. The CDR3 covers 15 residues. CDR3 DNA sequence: TGTGCCAGCAGCACGGGACTAGCCGGGGCCGGGGAGCTGTTTTTT. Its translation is CASSTGLAGAGELFF.

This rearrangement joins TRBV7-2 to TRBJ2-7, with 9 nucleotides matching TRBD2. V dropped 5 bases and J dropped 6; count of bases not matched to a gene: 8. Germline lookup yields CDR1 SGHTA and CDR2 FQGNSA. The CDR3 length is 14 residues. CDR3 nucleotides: TGTGCCAGCAGCCCAGCGGGGGGATTCTCCGAGCAGTACTTC. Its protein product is CASSPAGGFSEQYF.

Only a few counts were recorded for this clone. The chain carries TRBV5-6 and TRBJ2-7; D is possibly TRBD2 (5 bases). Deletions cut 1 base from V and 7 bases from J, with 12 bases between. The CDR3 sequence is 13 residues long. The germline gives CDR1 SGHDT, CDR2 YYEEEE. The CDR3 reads CASSLRESGEQYF. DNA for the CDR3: TGTGCCAGCAGCTTGAGGGAGTCGGGGGAGCAGTACTTC.

The CDR3 loop is CASSPPSGDLYGYTF. The DNA of the CDR3 is TGTGCCAGCTCACCACCGTCGGGGGACCTCTATGGCTACACCTTC. The V and J genes are TRBV18 and TRBJ1-2, with a tentative D call TRBD1 (5 bases). The germline V gene encodes CDR1 KGHSH and CDR2 LQKENI. Trimming shortened V by 0 bases and J by 4 bases, and 12 bases separated the two germline ends. The CDR3 extends over 15 amino acids. Looking up the rest from reference TRBV18 and TRBJ1-2 gives the full variable domain: NAGVMQNPRHLVRRRGQEARLRCSPMKGHSHVYWYRQLPEEGLKFMVYLQKENIIDESGMPKERFSAEFPKEGPSILRIQQVVRGDSAAYFCASSPPSGDLYGYTFGSGTRLTVV.

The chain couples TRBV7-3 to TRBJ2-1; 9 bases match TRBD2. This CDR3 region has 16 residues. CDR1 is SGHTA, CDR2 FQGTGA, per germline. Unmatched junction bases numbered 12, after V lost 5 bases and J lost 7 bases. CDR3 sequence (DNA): TGTGCCAGCAGCCCCGGAGGACCTAGCGGGAAGAATGAGCAGTTCTTC. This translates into CASSPGGPSGKNEQFF.

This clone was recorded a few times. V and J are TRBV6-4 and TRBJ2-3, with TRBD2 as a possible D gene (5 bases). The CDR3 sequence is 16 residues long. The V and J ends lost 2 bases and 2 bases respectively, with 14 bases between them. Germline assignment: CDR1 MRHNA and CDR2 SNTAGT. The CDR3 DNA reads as TGTGCCAGCAGTGACCATTATGGAGGCGTCACAGATACGCAGTATTTT. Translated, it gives CASSDHYGGVTDTQYF.

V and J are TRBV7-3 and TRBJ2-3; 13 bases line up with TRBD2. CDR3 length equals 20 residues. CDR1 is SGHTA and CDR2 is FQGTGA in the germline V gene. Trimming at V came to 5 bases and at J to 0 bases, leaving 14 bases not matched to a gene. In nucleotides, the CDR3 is TGTGCCAGCAGCCTACGACTAGCGGGGGGCCCTTCGCTAAGCACAGATACGCAGTATTTT. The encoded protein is CASSLRLAGGPSLSTDTQYF.

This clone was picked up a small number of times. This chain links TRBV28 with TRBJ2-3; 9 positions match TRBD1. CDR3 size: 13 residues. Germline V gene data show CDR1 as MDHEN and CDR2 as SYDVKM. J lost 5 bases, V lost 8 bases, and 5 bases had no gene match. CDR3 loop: CASRGQGVDTQYF. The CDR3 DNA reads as TGTGCCAGCCGGGGACAGGGCGTAGATACGCAGTATTTT.

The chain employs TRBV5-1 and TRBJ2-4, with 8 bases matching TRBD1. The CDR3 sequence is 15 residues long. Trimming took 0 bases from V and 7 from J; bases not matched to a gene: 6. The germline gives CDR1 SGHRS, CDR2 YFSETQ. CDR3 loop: CASSLVTGAGNIQYF. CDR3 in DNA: TGCGCCAGCAGCTTGGTGACAGGGGCTGGGAACATTCAGTACTTC.

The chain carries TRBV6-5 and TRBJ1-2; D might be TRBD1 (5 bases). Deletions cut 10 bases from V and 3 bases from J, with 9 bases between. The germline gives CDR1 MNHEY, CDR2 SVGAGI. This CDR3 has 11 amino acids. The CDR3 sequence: CATEQDYGYTF. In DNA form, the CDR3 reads TGTGCCACGGAACAGGACTATGGCTACACCTTC.

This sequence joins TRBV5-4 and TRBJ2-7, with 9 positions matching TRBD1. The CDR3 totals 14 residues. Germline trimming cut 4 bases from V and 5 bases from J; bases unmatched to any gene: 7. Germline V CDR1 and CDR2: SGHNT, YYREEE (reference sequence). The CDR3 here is CASSHGDRAHEQYF. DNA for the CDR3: TGTGCCAGCAGCCACGGGGACAGGGCCCACGAGCAGTACTTC.

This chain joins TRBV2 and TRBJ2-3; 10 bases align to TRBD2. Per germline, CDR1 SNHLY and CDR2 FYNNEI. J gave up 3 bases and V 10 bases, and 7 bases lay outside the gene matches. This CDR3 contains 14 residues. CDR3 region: CAILAGAGTDTQYF. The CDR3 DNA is TGTGCCATTCTAGCGGGAGCCGGTACAGATACGCAGTATTTT.

CDR3 nucleotide sequence: TGTGCCAGCAGCTTAACGGGGAGCTCCTACAATGAGCAGTTCTTC. The encoded protein is CASSLTGSSYNEQFF. The gene calls are TRBV7-3 and TRBJ2-1; possible D gene TRBD2, 5 bases. Trimming removed 0 bases from V and 0 bases from J, with 6 bases in between. The CDR3 is 15 amino acids. CDR1 and CDR2 from the germline V gene are SGHTA and FQGTGA. Full variable domain (missing parts from reference TRBV7-3 and TRBJ2-1): GAGVSQTPSNKVTEKGKYVELRCDPISGHTALYWYRQSLGQGPEFLIYFQGTGAADDSGLPNDRFFAVRPEGSVSTLKIQRTERGDSAVYLCASSLTGSSYNEQFFGPGTRLTVL.

In DNA form, the CDR3 reads TGTGCCAGCAGCTTAAATAGCGGGGACCCCACAGATACGCAGTATTTT. This translates into CASSLNSGDPTDTQYF. The chain has TRBV7-3 and TRBJ2-3, with 8 bases aligning to TRBD2. This CDR3 has 16 residues. The V segment lost 1 base and the J segment 2 bases; nucleotides outside the gene matches: 5. CDR1 SGHTA and CDR2 FQGTGA come from the germline V gene.

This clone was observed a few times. The DNA of the CDR3 is TGTGCCAGCAGTGAAGGGACAGGCCAAGAGACCCAGTACTTC. This gives the protein CASSEGTGQETQYF. The chain combines TRBV6-1 with TRBJ2-5; TRBD1 matches at 7 bases. The CDR3 consists of 14 residues. The trim removed 1 base at V and 1 base at J, leaving 0 bases unmatched. From germline, CDR1 is MNHNS and CDR2 SASEGT.

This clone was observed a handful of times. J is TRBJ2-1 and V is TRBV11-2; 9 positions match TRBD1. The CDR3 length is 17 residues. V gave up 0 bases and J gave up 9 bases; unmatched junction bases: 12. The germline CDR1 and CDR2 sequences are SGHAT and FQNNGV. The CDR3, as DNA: TGTGCCAGCAGCTTAGAGCGCGGGACAGGGTCGTTTGGTGAGCAGTTCTTC. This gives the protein CASSLERGTGSFGEQFF.

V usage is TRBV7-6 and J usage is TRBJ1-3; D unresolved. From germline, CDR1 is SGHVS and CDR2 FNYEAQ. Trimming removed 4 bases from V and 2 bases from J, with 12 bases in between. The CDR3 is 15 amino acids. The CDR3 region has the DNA TGTGCCAGCAGCTCACAACCAGGAACTGGAAACACCATATATTTT. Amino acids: CASSSQPGTGNTIYF.